The rows below give T cell receptor beta chains drawn from one sample of a study of cytomegalovirus exposure and HLA in healthy donors. Data came from immunoSEQ multiplex PCR; TCRdb stores just in-frame clones and leaves some out. The repertoire consists of more than 150,000 clones, with about 80% occurring once and the leading ten covering about 1.9%. Sequences were obtained from PBMCs. These receptors were obtained from a woman in her 30s in good health and CMV-seronegative. CDR3s include the opening cysteine and the closing phenylalanine or tryptophan. Fields, in order: V gene, clone size, J gene, D gene, CDR3 protein, CDR3 DNA. A D gene is named only where the DNA matches it firmly. Size values are once, few and many counts, or a class for expanded clones, and some rows have none.

v_gene: TRBV7-6
abundance: few
j_gene: TRBJ1-3
d_gene: TRBD1
CDR3aa: CASSLGTGGNTIYF
CDR3nt: TGTGCCAGCAGCTTGGGGACAGGGGGAAACACCATATATTTT

v_gene: TRBV7-6
abundance: .
j_gene: TRBJ2-7
d_gene: TRBD2
CDR3aa: CASSFTVAGLDNEQYF
CDR3nt: TGTGCCAGCAGCTTTACTGTAGCGGGACTAGATAACGAGCAGTACTTC

v_gene: TRBV16
abundance: .
j_gene: TRBJ1-1
d_gene: .
CDR3aa: CASSQRGGGTEAFF
CDR3nt: TGTGCCAGCAGCCAAAGAGGGGGGGGCACTGAAGCTTTCTTT

v_gene: TRBV4-1
abundance: .
j_gene: TRBJ1-1
d_gene: .
CDR3aa: CASSQESAGEAFF
CDR3nt: TGCGCCAGCAGCCAAGAGTCAGCAGGTGAAGCTTTCTTT

v_gene: TRBV7-9
abundance: .
j_gene: TRBJ1-3
d_gene: .
CDR3aa: CASTPRGNTIYF
CDR3nt: TGTGCCAGCACCCCTCGGGGAAACACCATATATTTT

v_gene: TRBV30
abundance: .
j_gene: TRBJ1-2
d_gene: .
CDR3aa: CAWSLGGGPYGYTF
CDR3nt: TGTGCCTGGAGCCTGGGAGGGGGGCCCTATGGCTACACCTTC

v_gene: TRBV10-1
abundance: .
j_gene: TRBJ2-7
d_gene: .
CDR3aa: CASSEWPGRGYEQYF
CDR3nt: TGCGCCAGCAGTGAATGGCCGGGCAGGGGTTACGAGCAGTACTTC

v_gene: TRBV5-1
abundance: .
j_gene: TRBJ2-7
d_gene: TRBD2
CDR3aa: CASSLDSGGYSYEQYF
CDR3nt: TGCGCCAGCAGCTTGGATAGCGGGGGTTATTCCTACGAGCAGTACTTC

v_gene: TRBV11-2
abundance: .
j_gene: TRBJ2-7
d_gene: .
CDR3aa: CASSLDTYEQYF
CDR3nt: TGTGCCAGCAGCTTGGACACGTACGAGCAGTACTTC

v_gene: TRBV18
abundance: .
j_gene: TRBJ1-1
d_gene: TRBD1
CDR3aa: CASSGQANTEAFF
CDR3nt: TGTGCCAGCTCGGGACAGGCGAACACTGAAGCTTTCTTT

v_gene: TRBV7-2
abundance: .
j_gene: TRBJ2-1
d_gene: TRBD2
CDR3aa: CASSPLAGGYNEQFF
CDR3nt: TGTGCCAGCAGCCCACTAGCGGGGGGGTACAATGAGCAGTTCTTC

v_gene: TRBV30
abundance: .
j_gene: TRBJ2-1
d_gene: TRBD2
CDR3aa: CALERGLAISGDEQFF
CDR3nt: TGTGCCTTGGAGAGGGGACTAGCAATATCGGGGGATGAGCAGTTCTTC

v_gene: TRBV6-5
abundance: few
j_gene: TRBJ1-1
d_gene: TRBD1
CDR3aa: CASSSRQGRTEAFF
CDR3nt: TGTGCCAGCAGTAGTAGACAGGGGAGGACTGAAGCTTTCTTT

v_gene: TRBV14
abundance: .
j_gene: TRBJ2-1
d_gene: TRBD2
CDR3aa: CASRDLRGGSYNEQFF
CDR3nt: TGTGCCAGCAGGGACCTACGGGGGGGCTCCTACAATGAGCAGTTCTTC

v_gene: TRBV23-1
abundance: .
j_gene: TRBJ1-2
d_gene: .
CDR3aa: CASSTGEDSFGYTF
CDR3nt: TGCGCCAGCAGCACCGGCGAGGATTCGTTTGGCTACACCTTC

v_gene: TRBV30
abundance: .
j_gene: TRBJ2-7
d_gene: TRBD2
CDR3aa: CAWSGTSGGNEQYF
CDR3nt: TGTGCCTGGAGTGGAACTAGCGGGGGGAACGAGCAGTACTTC

v_gene: TRBV6-5
abundance: .
j_gene: TRBJ1-1
d_gene: .
CDR3aa: CASSYSIEGNTEAFF
CDR3nt: TGTGCCAGCAGTTACTCGATCGAGGGGAACACTGAAGCTTTCTTT

v_gene: TRBV4-1
abundance: .
j_gene: TRBJ2-7
d_gene: TRBD2
CDR3aa: CASSRGLAGRNYEQYF
CDR3nt: TGCGCCAGCAGCCGCGGACTAGCGGGGAGAAATTACGAGCAGTACTTC

v_gene: TRBV4-1
abundance: once
j_gene: TRBJ2-1
d_gene: .
CDR3aa: CASSQDGGGVGYNEQFF
CDR3nt: TGCGCCAGCAGCCAAGATGGAGGGGGGGTTGGCTACAATGAGCAGTTCTTC

v_gene: TRBV14
abundance: .
j_gene: TRBJ2-1
d_gene: TRBD2
CDR3aa: CASSQAPLAGGLLAFF
CDR3nt: TGTGCCAGCAGCCAAGCTCCACTAGCGGGGGGGCTGTTGGCGTTCTTC

v_gene: TRBV4-2
abundance: .
j_gene: TRBJ2-3
d_gene: TRBD1
CDR3aa: CASSYRADRVADTQYF
CDR3nt: TGTGCCAGCAGCTACCGGGCGGACAGGGTTGCAGATACGCAGTATTTT

v_gene: TRBV30
abundance: .
j_gene: TRBJ1-3
d_gene: .
CDR3aa: CAWGDRLSGNTIYF
CDR3nt: TGTGCCTGGGGCGACAGGCTCTCTGGAAACACCATATATTTT

v_gene: TRBV7-3
abundance: .
j_gene: TRBJ2-1
d_gene: .
CDR3aa: CASSLRGIGHSSYNEQFF
CDR3nt: TGTGCCAGCAGCTTAAGAGGGATTGGGCACAGCTCCTACAATGAGCAGTTCTTC

v_gene: TRBV19
abundance: once
j_gene: TRBJ2-4
d_gene: TRBD2
CDR3aa: CASSIGRLAGGKAKNIQYF
CDR3nt: TGTGCCAGTAGTATAGGGAGACTAGCGGGGGGAAAAGCCAAAAACATTCAGTACTTC

v_gene: TRBV4-3
abundance: .
j_gene: TRBJ1-2
d_gene: .
CDR3aa: CASSQVGGDYGYTF
CDR3nt: TGCGCCAGCAGCCAAGTTGGCGGGGACTATGGCTACACCTTC

v_gene: TRBV2
abundance: few
j_gene: TRBJ2-1
d_gene: TRBD2
CDR3aa: CASSENPGGYNEQFF
CDR3nt: TGTGCCAGCAGTGAGAACCCCGGGGGGTACAATGAGCAGTTCTTC

v_gene: TRBV5-1
abundance: once
j_gene: TRBJ2-3
d_gene: TRBD1
CDR3aa: CASSLRTGASTDTQYF
CDR3nt: TGCGCCAGCAGCTTGCGGACAGGGGCCAGCACAGATACGCAGTATTTT

v_gene: TRBV11-2
abundance: .
j_gene: TRBJ1-4
d_gene: .
CDR3aa: CASSPESQVNEKLFF
CDR3nt: TGTGCCAGCAGCCCTGAAAGCCAGGTCAATGAAAAACTGTTTTTT

v_gene: TRBV5-1
abundance: .
j_gene: TRBJ2-3
d_gene: TRBD2
CDR3aa: CASSAVAGGPTDTQYF
CDR3nt: TGCGCCAGCAGCGCCGTAGCGGGGGGCCCCACAGATACGCAGTATTTT

v_gene: TRBV9
abundance: few
j_gene: TRBJ1-1
d_gene: .
CDR3aa: CASSVDLAANTEAFF
CDR3nt: TGTGCCAGCAGCGTAGATTTGGCGGCGAACACTGAAGCTTTCTTT

v_gene: TRBV23-1
abundance: .
j_gene: TRBJ2-1
d_gene: TRBD2
CDR3aa: CASRGGRGTIYEQFF
CDR3nt: TGCGCCAGCCGCGGTGGGAGGGGCACTATATATGAGCAGTTCTTC

v_gene: TRBV7-8
abundance: .
j_gene: TRBJ1-6
d_gene: .
CDR3aa: CASSRPQRALHF
CDR3nt: TGTGCCAGCAGCCGACCCCAGAGGGCCCTCCACTTT

v_gene: TRBV7-9
abundance: .
j_gene: TRBJ1-5
d_gene: .
CDR3aa: CASSLDTGFNQPQHF
CDR3nt: TGTGCCAGCAGCTTGGATACAGGGTTTAACCAGCCCCAGCATTTT

v_gene: TRBV4-1
abundance: .
j_gene: TRBJ2-3
d_gene: TRBD1
CDR3aa: CASSPRGQGDSDTQYF
CDR3nt: TGCGCCAGCAGCCCACGGGGACAGGGGGACTCAGATACGCAGTATTTT

v_gene: TRBV19
abundance: once
j_gene: TRBJ2-3
d_gene: TRBD2
CDR3aa: CASSTGGGYTDTQYF
CDR3nt: TGTGCCAGTAGTACCGGCGGGGGGTATACAGATACGCAGTATTTT

v_gene: TRBV7-9
abundance: .
j_gene: TRBJ2-5
d_gene: .
CDR3aa: CASSLRAGGGETQYF
CDR3nt: TGTGCCAGCAGCTTACGCGCAGGCGGCGGGGAGACCCAGTACTTC

v_gene: TRBV5-1
abundance: few
j_gene: TRBJ2-2
d_gene: TRBD1
CDR3aa: CASSRMTGDTGELFF
CDR3nt: TGCGCCAGCAGCCGTATGACAGGGGACACCGGGGAGCTGTTTTTT

v_gene: TRBV6-1
abundance: .
j_gene: TRBJ2-5
d_gene: .
CDR3aa: CASSEAGRARETQYF
CDR3nt: TGTGCCAGCAGTGAGGCCGGCAGGGCCAGGGAGACCCAGTACTTC

v_gene: TRBV2
abundance: .
j_gene: TRBJ1-2
d_gene: .
CDR3aa: CASSEGRTNYGYTF
CDR3nt: TGTGCCAGCAGTGAGGGGAGAACTAACTATGGCTACACCTTC

v_gene: TRBV7-8
abundance: .
j_gene: TRBJ2-5
d_gene: .
CDR3aa: CASSSAAGPQYF
CDR3nt: TGTGCCAGCAGCTCTGCCGCGGGGCCCCAGTACTTC

v_gene: TRBV7-9
abundance: once
j_gene: TRBJ1-1
d_gene: .
CDR3aa: CASSLQGRGNTEAFF
CDR3nt: TGTGCCAGCAGCTTACAGGGCAGAGGGAACACTGAAGCTTTCTTT

v_gene: TRBV4-1
abundance: .
j_gene: TRBJ1-1
d_gene: .
CDR3aa: CASSPTPTLGAGVNTEAFF
CDR3nt: TGCGCCAGCAGCCCAACTCCAACGTTGGGGGCTGGGGTGAACACTGAAGCTTTCTTT

v_gene: TRBV19
abundance: .
j_gene: TRBJ1-3
d_gene: .
CDR3aa: CASNPHGLSSGNTIYF
CDR3nt: TGTGCCAGTAACCCCCATGGGCTGTCCTCTGGAAACACCATATATTTT

v_gene: TRBV7-9
abundance: .
j_gene: TRBJ1-4
d_gene: TRBD1
CDR3aa: CASRGVIGRGHEKLFF
CDR3nt: TGTGCCAGCAGGGGCGTGATCGGCAGGGGGCATGAAAAACTGTTTTTT

v_gene: TRBV30
abundance: .
j_gene: TRBJ1-3
d_gene: .
CDR3aa: CAWDRGTSGNTIYF
CDR3nt: TGTGCCTGGGACCGGGGTACCTCTGGAAACACCATATATTTT

v_gene: TRBV7-9
abundance: .
j_gene: TRBJ2-5
d_gene: TRBD1
CDR3aa: CASSFLIAGGAETQYF
CDR3nt: TGTGCCAGCAGCTTCTTGATCGCAGGGGGAGCAGAGACCCAGTACTTC